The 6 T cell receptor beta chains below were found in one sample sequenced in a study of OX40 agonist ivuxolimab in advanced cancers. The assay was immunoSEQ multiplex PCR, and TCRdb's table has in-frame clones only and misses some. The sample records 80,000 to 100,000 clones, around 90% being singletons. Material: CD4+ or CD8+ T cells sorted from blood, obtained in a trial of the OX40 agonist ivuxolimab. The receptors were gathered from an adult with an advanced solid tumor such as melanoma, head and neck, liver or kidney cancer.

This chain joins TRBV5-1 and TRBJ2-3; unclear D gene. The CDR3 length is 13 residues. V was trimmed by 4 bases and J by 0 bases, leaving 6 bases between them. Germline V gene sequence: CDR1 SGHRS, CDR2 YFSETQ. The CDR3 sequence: CASSVSSTDTQYF. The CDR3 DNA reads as TGCGCCAGCAGCGTCTCTAGCACAGATACGCAGTATTTT. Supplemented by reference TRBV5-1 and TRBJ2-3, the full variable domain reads KAGVTQTPRYLIKTRGQQVTLSCSPISGHRSVSWYQQTPGQGLQFLFEYFSETQRNKGNFPGRFSGRQFSNSRSEMNVSTLELGDSALYLCASSVSSTDTQYFGPGTRLTVL.

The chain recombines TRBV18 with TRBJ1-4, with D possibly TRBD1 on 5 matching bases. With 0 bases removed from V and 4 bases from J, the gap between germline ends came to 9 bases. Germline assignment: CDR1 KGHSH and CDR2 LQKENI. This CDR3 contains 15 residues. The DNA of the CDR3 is TGTGCCAGCTCACCACCCCAGGGCCTTAATGAAAAACTGTTTTTT. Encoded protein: CASSPPQGLNEKLFF. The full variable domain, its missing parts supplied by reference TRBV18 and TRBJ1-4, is NAGVMQNPRHLVRRRGQEARLRCSPMKGHSHVYWYRQLPEEGLKFMVYLQKENIIDESGMPKERFSAEFPKEGPSILRIQQVVRGDSAAYFCASSPPQGLNEKLFFGSGTQLSVL.

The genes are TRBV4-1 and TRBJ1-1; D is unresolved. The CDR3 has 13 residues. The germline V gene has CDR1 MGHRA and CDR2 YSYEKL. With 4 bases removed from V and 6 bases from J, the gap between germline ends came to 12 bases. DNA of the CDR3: TGCGCCAGCAGCCGGCTAGGGAGGGCTGAAGCTTTCTTT. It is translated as CASSRLGRAEAFF.

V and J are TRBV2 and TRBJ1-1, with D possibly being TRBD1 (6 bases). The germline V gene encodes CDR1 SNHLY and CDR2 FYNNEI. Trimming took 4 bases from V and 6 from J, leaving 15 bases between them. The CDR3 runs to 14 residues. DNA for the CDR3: TGTGCCAGCAGTGCTACAGGGAATAGCCCTGAAGCTTTCTTT. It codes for CASSATGNSPEAFF.

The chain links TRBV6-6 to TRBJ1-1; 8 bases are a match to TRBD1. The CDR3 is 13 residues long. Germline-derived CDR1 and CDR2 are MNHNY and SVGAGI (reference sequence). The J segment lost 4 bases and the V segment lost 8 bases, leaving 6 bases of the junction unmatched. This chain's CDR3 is CASSRQGSTEAFF. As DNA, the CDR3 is TGTGCCAGCTCCCGACAGGGGAGCACTGAAGCTTTCTTT.

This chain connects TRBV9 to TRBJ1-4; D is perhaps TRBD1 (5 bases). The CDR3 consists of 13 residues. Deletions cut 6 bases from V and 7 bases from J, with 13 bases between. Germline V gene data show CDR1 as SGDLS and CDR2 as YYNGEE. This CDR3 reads CASNRGIGEKLFF. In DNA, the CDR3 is TGTGCCAGCAATCGGGGGATCGGTGAAAAACTGTTTTTT.